In its sample, the clone carrying this T cell receptor beta chain was seen many times. Its specificity is unknown. The CDR3 is made up of 18 amino acids. V was clipped by 1 base and J by 4 bases; unmatched bases: 10. CDR1 is LGHNA, CDR2 YSLEER, per germline. This sample stems from a study of naive and memory T cell subsets. Findings and caveats of the study: Possibly reflecting memory cells re-expressing CD45RA, a few larger clonotypes occurred in naive repertoires, especially CD8.

Two oligonucleotides, mixed equimolar, formed the beta constant-region primer covering TRBC1 and TRBC2. Four rounds of PCR amplified the ligated cDNA using nested alpha and beta constant-region primers plus SP2. TCRdb itself ran the UMI-ligation and nested PCR reads through MiXCR, one entry per CDR3 protein. The table records about 90,000 distinct CDR3 sequences, roughly 10% of them present only once. Sequenced material: naive CD4+ T cells from blood. The V gene is TRBV4-3, the J gene TRBJ2-1, with 10 bases fitting TRBD2. The origin of this receptor is a human donor in good health. The CDR3 is CASSQALVGTSAYNEQFF. In DNA form, the CDR3 reads TGCGCCAGCAGCCAAGCTCTAGTAGGGACTAGCGCGTACAATGAGCAGTTCTTC.